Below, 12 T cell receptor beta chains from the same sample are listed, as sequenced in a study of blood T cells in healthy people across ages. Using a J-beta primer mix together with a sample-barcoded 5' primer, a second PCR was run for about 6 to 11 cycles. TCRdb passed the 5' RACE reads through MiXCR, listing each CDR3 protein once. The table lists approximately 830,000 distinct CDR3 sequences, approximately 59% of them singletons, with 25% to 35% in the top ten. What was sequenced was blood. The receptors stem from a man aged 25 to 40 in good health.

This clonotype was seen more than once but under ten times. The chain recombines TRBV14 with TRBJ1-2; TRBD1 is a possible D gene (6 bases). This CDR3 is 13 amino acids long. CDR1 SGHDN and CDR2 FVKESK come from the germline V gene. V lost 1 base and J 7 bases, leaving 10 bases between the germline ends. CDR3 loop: CASSQAGAGGYTF. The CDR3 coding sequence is TGTGCCAGCAGCCAAGCGGGGGCTGGTGGCTACACCTTC.

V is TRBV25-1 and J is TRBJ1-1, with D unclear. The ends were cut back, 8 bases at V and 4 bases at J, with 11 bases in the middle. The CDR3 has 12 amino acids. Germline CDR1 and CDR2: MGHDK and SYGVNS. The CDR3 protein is CASLEGGTEAFF. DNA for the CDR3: TGTGCCAGCCTCGAGGGAGGCACTGAAGCTTTCTTT.

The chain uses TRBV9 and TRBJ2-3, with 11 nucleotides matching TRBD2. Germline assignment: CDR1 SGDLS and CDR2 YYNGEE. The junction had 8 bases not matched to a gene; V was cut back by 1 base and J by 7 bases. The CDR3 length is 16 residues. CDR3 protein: CASSVTASGGLHTQYF. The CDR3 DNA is TGTGCCAGCAGCGTAACCGCTAGCGGGGGGCTTCATACGCAGTATTTT.

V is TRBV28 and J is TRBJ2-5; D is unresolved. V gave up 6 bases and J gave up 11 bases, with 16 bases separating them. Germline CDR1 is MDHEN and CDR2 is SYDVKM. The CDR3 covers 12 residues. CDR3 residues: CASSLRPSRQYF. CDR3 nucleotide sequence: TGTGCCAGCAGCCTCAGACCTAGTCGGCAGTACTTC.

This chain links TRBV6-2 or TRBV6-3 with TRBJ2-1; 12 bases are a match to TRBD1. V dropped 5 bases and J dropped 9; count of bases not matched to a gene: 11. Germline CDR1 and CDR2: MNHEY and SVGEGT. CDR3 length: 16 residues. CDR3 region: CASSDPGTGGWGEQFF. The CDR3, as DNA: TGTGCCAGCAGTGACCCCGGGACAGGGGGCTGGGGTGAGCAGTTCTTC.

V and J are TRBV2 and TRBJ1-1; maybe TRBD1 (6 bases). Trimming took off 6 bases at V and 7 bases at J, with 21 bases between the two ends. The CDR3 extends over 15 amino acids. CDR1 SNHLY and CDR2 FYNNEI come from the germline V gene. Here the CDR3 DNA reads TGTGCCAGCAGCCGGGGGGCAGGGTGGTTTAGTGAAGCTTTCTTT. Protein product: CASSRGAGWFSEAFF.

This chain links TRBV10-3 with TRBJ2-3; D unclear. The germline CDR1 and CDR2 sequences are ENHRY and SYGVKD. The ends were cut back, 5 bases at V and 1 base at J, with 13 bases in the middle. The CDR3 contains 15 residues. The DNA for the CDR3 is TGTGCCATCAGTATAGGGCAGGCCGGCACAGATACGCAGTATTTT. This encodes CAISIGQAGTDTQYF.

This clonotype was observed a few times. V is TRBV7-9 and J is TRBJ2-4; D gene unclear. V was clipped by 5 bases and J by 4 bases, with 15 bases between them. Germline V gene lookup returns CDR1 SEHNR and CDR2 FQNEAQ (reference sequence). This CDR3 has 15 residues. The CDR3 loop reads CASSPADKPKNIQYF. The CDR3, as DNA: TGTGCCAGCAGCCCAGCCGACAAGCCTAAAAACATTCAGTACTTC.

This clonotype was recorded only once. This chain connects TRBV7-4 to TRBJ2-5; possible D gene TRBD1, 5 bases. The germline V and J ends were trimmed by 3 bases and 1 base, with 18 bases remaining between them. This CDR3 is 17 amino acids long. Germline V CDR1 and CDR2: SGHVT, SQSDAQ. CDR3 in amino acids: CASSFARPDSFQETQYF. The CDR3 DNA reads TGTGCCAGCAGCTTCGCTCGACCTGACAGTTTCCAAGAGACCCAGTACTTC.

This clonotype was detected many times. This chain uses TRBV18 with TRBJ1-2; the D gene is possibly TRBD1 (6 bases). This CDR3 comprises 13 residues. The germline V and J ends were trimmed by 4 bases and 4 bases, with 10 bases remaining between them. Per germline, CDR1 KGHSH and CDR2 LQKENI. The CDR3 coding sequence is TGTGCCAGCTCACAATCGGACAGCTATGGCTACACCTTC. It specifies CASSQSDSYGYTF.

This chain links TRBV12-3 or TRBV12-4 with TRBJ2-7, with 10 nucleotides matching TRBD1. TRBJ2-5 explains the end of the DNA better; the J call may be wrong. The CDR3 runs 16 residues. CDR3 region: CASSGMTGGELETQYF. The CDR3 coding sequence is TGTGCCAGCAGTGGGATGACAGGGGGCGAATTAGAGACCCAGTACTTC.

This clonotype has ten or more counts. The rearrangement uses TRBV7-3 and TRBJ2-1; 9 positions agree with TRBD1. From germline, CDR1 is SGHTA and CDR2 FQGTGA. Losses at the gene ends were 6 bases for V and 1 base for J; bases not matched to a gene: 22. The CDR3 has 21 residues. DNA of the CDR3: TGTGCCAGCAGACCGAGATTTAACCGGGACAGGGACCCAGAGTCCTACAATGAGCAGTTCTTC. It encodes CASRPRFNRDRDPESYNEQFF.